The clone carrying this TCR beta chain came up a few times. Antigen unknown. V lost 5 bases to trimming and J lost 5 bases, with 15 bases between them. Germline V CDR1 and CDR2: SGHTA, FQGNSA. The CDR3 contains 14 residues. The sample originates from a study of cytomegalovirus exposure and HLA in healthy donors. Notes on the study in general: Indistinguishable V segments such as TRBV6-2 and TRBV6-3 were excluded.

Amplification used 60 Vbeta primers and 13 Jbeta primers. Profiled with immunoSEQ multiplex PCR; TCRdb holds only in-frame clones, not every one. The sample has 150,000 to 200,000 clones, roughly 73% seen once. Though nominally healthy at sampling, donors likely had unrecorded immune exposures. Sequenced material: PBMCs. V is TRBV7-2 and J is TRBJ1-1; D is possibly TRBD1 (5 bases). The TCR comes from a man aged 18-30 years in good health and CMV-seropositive. The CDR3: CASSGGATGTEAFF. In DNA, the CDR3 is TGTGCCAGCAGCGGAGGGGCCACGGGGACTGAAGCTTTCTTT. The whole variable domain, filled in from reference TRBV7-2 and TRBJ1-1, reads GAGVSQSPSNKVTEKGKDVELRCDPISGHTALYWYRQSLGQGLEFLIYFQGNSAPDKSGLPSDRFSAERTGGSVSTLTIQRTQQEDSAVYLCASSGGATGTEAFFGQGTRLTVV.